Below, 8 T cell receptor beta chains from the same sample are listed, as sequenced in a study of regulatory T cells in long-lasting Graves disease. Time point defined: newly diagnosed GD, antithyroid drugs for less than 3 months. PBMC RNA served as the TCR library source. Both iRepertoire HTBI primers and Arm-PCR of CDR3 regions were used to build the TCR beta libraries. TCRdb processed the multiplex PCR reads anew with MiXCR; each CDR3 protein has one entry. Of around 320,000 distinct CDR3 sequences listed, 16% are singletons. A further study also used this sample, focusing on T cells in Graves' hyperthyroidism and ophthalmopathy.

This specimen was peripheral blood mononuclear cells (PBMCs), taken at new diagnosis, from a patient treated with antithyroid drugs. Source of these receptors: a man aged 35-49 years with Graves disease.

This clonotype has a handful of counts. This sequence joins TRBV4-3 and TRBJ2-1; D remains ambiguous. The V gene's germline CDR1 is LGHNA and CDR2 YSLEER. The V end was cut by 4 bases, the J end by 5 bases, with 15 bases between. This CDR3 region has 15 residues. CDR3: CASSPTSGRHNEQFF. The CDR3 nucleotides are TGCGCCAGCAGCCCGACTTCCGGCCGCCACAATGAGCAGTTCTTC.

This clonotype was seen many times. The chain is built from TRBV5-1 and TRBJ1-4, with D unclear. The CDR3 extends over 13 amino acids. V was trimmed by 1 base and J by 8 bases, leaving 9 bases between them. Germline V gene lookup returns CDR1 SGHRS and CDR2 YFSETQ. The CDR3 DNA sequence: TGCGCCAGCAGCTTGCTAGCGGGAGAAAAACTGTTTTTT. It codes for CASSLLAGEKLFF.

V and J are TRBV30 and TRBJ2-1; 14 bases map to TRBD2. The CDR3 is 11 residues long. The J segment lost 13 bases and the V segment lost 5 bases, leaving 1 base of the junction unmatched. The germline CDR1 and CDR2 sequences are GTSNPN and SVGIG (reference sequence). The CDR3 DNA sequence: TGTGCCTGGGGACTAGCGGGGGGTCAGTTCTTC. Amino acid sequence: CAWGLAGGQFF. The full variable domain, completed using reference TRBV30 and TRBJ2-1, is SQTIHQWPATLVQPVGSPLSLECTVEGTSNPNLYWYRQAAGRGLQLLFYSVGIGQISSEVPQNLSASRPQDRQFILSSKKLLLSDSGFYLCAWGLAGGQFFGPGTRLTVL.

This clonotype has ten or more counts. The chain's CDR3 is CASSDQTGYTEAFF. Written as DNA, the CDR3 is TGTGCCAGCAGTGACCAGACAGGATACACTGAAGCTTTCTTT. This rearrangement joins TRBV27 to TRBJ1-1, with D tentatively TRBD1 (6 bases). The V gene lost 5 bases and the J gene lost 3 bases, with 13 bases spanning the gap. Germline values: CDR1 MNHEY, CDR2 SMNVEV (reference sequence). This CDR3 is built from 14 residues.

This chain connects TRBV10-3 to TRBJ2-7; D possibly matches TRBD1 or TRBD2 (6 bases each). CDR1 ENHRY and CDR2 SYGVKD come from the germline V gene. V was trimmed by 10 bases and J by 2 bases, leaving 15 bases between them. This CDR3 has 13 amino acids. In nucleotides, the CDR3 is TGTGCCACGTTTTCGGGGGCCACCTACGAGCAGTACTTC. This sequence encodes CATFSGATYEQYF.

This clonotype was counted at least ten times. The V call is TRBV4-1, the J call TRBJ2-7; D gene ambiguous. The V end was cut by 0 bases, the J end by 2 bases, with 14 bases between. The V gene's germline CDR1 is MGHRA and CDR2 YSYEKL. This CDR3 has 16 amino acids. The CDR3 sequence is CASSQDSSRSPYEQYF. CDR3 DNA: TGCGCCAGCAGCCAAGACTCCAGTAGGTCTCCCTACGAGCAGTACTTC.

This clonotype has a count of ten or more. This chain uses TRBV6-1 with TRBJ2-1, with D tentatively TRBD1 (6 bases). Trimming removed 2 bases at V and 6 bases at J, with 11 bases between. Germline V CDR1 and CDR2: MNHNS, SASEGT. The CDR3 sequence is 14 residues long. The CDR3, as DNA: TGTGCCAGCAGTGAACCAGGGGAGAGCAATGAGCAGTTCTTC. This sequence encodes CASSEPGESNEQFF.

This clonotype was picked up a small number of times. The chain uses TRBV29-1 and TRBJ2-2; the D gene is possibly TRBD1 (5 bases). This CDR3 has 14 residues. Germline CDR1 SQVTM, CDR2 ANQGSEA. Trimming removed 4 bases at V and 3 bases at J, with 12 bases between. DNA of the CDR3: TGCAGCGTTGGGTGGCAGGGTGACACCGGGGAGCTGTTTTTT. It is translated as CSVGWQGDTGELFF.